This T cell receptor (beta chain) was sequenced during a study of circulating tumor DNA in untreated peripheral T-cell lymphoma. Whole-study context: Serial serum during treatment, plus baseline serum, was used to track tumor TCR clonotype ctDNA.

A note on this clone: Its specificity is not known.

Profiled with immunoSEQ multiplex PCR; TCRdb holds only in-frame clones, not every one. The sample shows about 160 clones, about four fifths of them seen only once. Study-level findings and limits: Persistent ctDNA after therapy did not always predict relapse. Baseline tissues yielded approximately 87% and baseline serum 65% to 70% tumor-specific clonotype detection. After two cycles, ctDNA cleared in about 38% of serially sampled patients.

V was cut by 4 bases and J by 1 base, with 4 bases left in between. The germline CDR1 and CDR2 sequences are SQVTM and ANQGSEA. CDR3 length: 11 amino acids. This chain connects TRBV29-1 to TRBJ2-5; D gene ambiguous. The sequence came from a human donor with peripheral T-cell lymphoma. The sample taken for sequencing was cell-free DNA from blood serum. The CDR3 region is CSVVFQETQYF. The CDR3 DNA reads TGCAGCGTTGTTTTCCAAGAGACCCAGTACTTC.